This T cell receptor (beta chain) was recorded in a study of cytomegalovirus exposure and HLA in healthy donors. CDR1 is SGHDT, CDR2 YYEEEE, per germline. With 4 bases clipped from V and 4 bases from J, the junction kept 7 bases outside the gene matches. The CDR3 consists of 14 residues. PCR was performed using 60 Vbeta and 13 Jbeta primers. Sequenced by immunoSEQ multiplex PCR; TCRdb stores in-frame clones only, minus some. This sample has 110,000 or so clones, with about three quarters found just once. This clone was recorded once. This clonotype originated in a male donor in good health and CMV-seronegative. Sequencing was done on a sample of PBMCs. The chain links TRBV5-6 to TRBJ2-5, with 7 positions matching TRBD1. The chain's CDR3 is CASSRGGRGETQYF. The CDR3 DNA sequence: TGTGCCAGCAGCCGAGGGGGCCGCGGAGAGACCCAGTACTTC.